These T cell receptor beta chains were read from a single sample in a study of CD8+ T cells in alopecia areata. Here immunoSEQ multiplex PCR was the method, and the copy in TCRdb shows in-frame clones only, minus some. Of under 200,000 clones in the sample, roughly 60% were seen once. The input for sequencing was CD4+ T cells sorted from blood, taken at week 24, from a patient treated with tofacitinib. The receptor set was obtained from a human donor with alopecia areata. Each CDR3 is given with its conserved first and last residue. D genes are given only for firm matches. The listing skips clone size in some rows; elsewhere it reads once, few, many or a size class.

d_call	v_call	j_call	clone_size	cdr3_aa	cdr3_nt
NA	TRBV7-2	TRBJ1-2	NA	CASSFPTRGTGGYTF	TGTGCCAGCAGCTTCCCTACGAGGGGTACGGGAGGCTACACCTTC
NA	TRBV25-1	TRBJ2-7	NA	CASSGGGEQYF	TGTGCCAGCAGTGGAGGGGGCGAGCAGTACTTC
TRBD1	TRBV27	TRBJ2-1	NA	CASSLNRGPKGNEQFF	TGTGCCAGCAGTTTAAACAGGGGGCCCAAGGGTAATGAGCAGTTCTTC
NA	TRBV7-2	TRBJ2-5	few	CASSFRLLETQYF	TGTGCCAGCAGCTTTCGCCTTCTCGAGACCCAGTACTTC
NA	TRBV4-1	TRBJ1-4	NA	CASSQDRPGSNEKLFF	TGCGCCAGCAGCCAAGATCGGCCCGGATCCAATGAAAAACTGTTTTTT
TRBD1	TRBV4-1	TRBJ2-1	NA	CASSRDRGYNEQFF	TGCGCCAGCAGCCGCGACAGGGGCTACAATGAGCAGTTCTTC
TRBD2	TRBV29-1	TRBJ2-3	NA	CSVDSSGGSTDTQYF	TGCAGCGTTGACTCTAGCGGGGGTAGCACAGATACGCAGTATTTT
NA	TRBV7-9	TRBJ2-2	NA	CASSFPGETGELFF	TGTGCCAGCAGCTTTCCAGGGGAAACCGGGGAGCTGTTCTTT
NA	TRBV30	TRBJ1-2	NA	CAWSARFNYGYTF	TGTGCCTGGAGTGCTCGATTTAACTATGGCTACACCTTC
NA	TRBV29-1	TRBJ2-5	NA	CSVPGAQETQYF	TGCAGCGTCCCCGGGGCCCAAGAGACCCAGTACTTC
NA	TRBV5-4	TRBJ2-7	NA	CASSPEGGPSYEQYF	TGTGCCAGCAGCCCGGAAGGGGGACCCTCCTACGAGCAGTACTTC
TRBD1	TRBV4-1	TRBJ2-7	NA	CASSHGDRAYEQYF	TGCGCCAGCAGCCATGGGGACAGGGCCTACGAGCAGTACTTC
NA	TRBV30	TRBJ1-1	NA	CAWRSGGEAEAFF	TGTGCCTGGAGGTCGGGGGGGGAGGCTGAAGCTTTCTTT
NA	TRBV7-2	TRBJ2-7	NA	CASSPPRGTKPSLEQYF	TGTGCCAGCAGCCCCCCGAGGGGGACTAAGCCTTCCCTCGAGCAGTACTTC
TRBD1	TRBV29-1	TRBJ1-4	NA	CSVEDQTGGEKLFF	TGCAGCGTTGAAGATCAGACAGGGGGTGAAAAACTGTTTTTT
NA	TRBV7-9	TRBJ1-6	few	CASSLAWQGISPLHF	TGTGCCAGCAGCTTAGCGTGGCAGGGTATCTCACCCCTCCACTTT
NA	TRBV18	TRBJ2-7	few	CASSPRDGSYEQYF	TGTGCCAGCTCACCCCGGGACGGCTCCTACGAGCAGTACTTC
NA	TRBV25-1	TRBJ2-5	NA	CASSERVAGVWETQYF	TGTGCCAGCAGTGAACGGGTGGCAGGGGTGTGGGAGACCCAGTACTTC
NA	TRBV7-8	TRBJ1-2	NA	CASSLTKDRTNYGYTF	TGTGCCAGCAGCTTGACTAAAGACAGAACTAACTATGGCTACACCTTC
NA	TRBV14	TRBJ2-6	NA	CASSHRRSGSGANVLTF	TGTGCCAGCAGCCATCGAAGATCAGGGTCTGGGGCCAACGTCCTGACTTTC
NA	TRBV29-1	TRBJ1-3	NA	CSATKGGGSTIYF	TGCAGCGCCACTAAGGGGGGTGGGAGCACCATATATTTT
NA	TRBV5-1	TRBJ2-5	NA	CASSFGSATSQETQYF	TGCGCCAGCAGCTTTGGTAGCGCAACTTCCCAAGAGACCCAGTACTTC
TRBD1	TRBV11-2	TRBJ1-2	NA	CASSTRDSYGYTF	TGTGCCAGCAGCACCCGGGACAGCTATGGCTACACCTTC
NA	TRBV11-2	TRBJ1-4	NA	CASSLPSGKLFF	TGTGCCAGCAGCCTCCCCTCGGGAAAACTGTTTTTT
TRBD2	TRBV5-1	TRBJ2-7	NA	CASSSVGTGLADEQYF	TGCGCCAGCAGCTCCGTAGGGACCGGACTAGCGGACGAGCAGTACTTC
TRBD1	TRBV4-2	TRBJ1-2	NA	CASSLNPGQDGYTF	TGTGCCAGCAGCCTAAACCCGGGACAGGATGGCTACACCTTC
TRBD1	TRBV6-5	TRBJ1-1	NA	CASRPRTGTQTEAFF	TGTGCCAGCAGACCTCGGACAGGGACTCAAACTGAAGCTTTCTTT
NA	TRBV19	TRBJ2-7	once	CASSLAAIPPYEQYF	TGTGCCAGTAGTTTAGCGGCTATCCCGCCCTACGAGCAGTACTTC
NA	TRBV5-1	TRBJ2-7	NA	CASSTVRADEQYF	TGCGCCAGCAGTACCGTTCGGGCGGACGAGCAGTACTTC
NA	TRBV29-1	TRBJ1-4	few	CSVWANEKLFF	TGCAGCGTGTGGGCTAATGAAAAACTGTTTTTT
NA	TRBV30	TRBJ1-5	once	CAWSVLEANQPQHF	TGTGCCTGGAGTGTACTGGAGGCCAATCAGCCCCAGCATTTT
NA	TRBV30	TRBJ1-2	NA	CAWSVGTDYGYTF	TGTGCCTGGAGTGTGGGGACGGACTATGGCTACACCTTC
NA	TRBV6-5	TRBJ2-3	few	CASQGPSTDTQYF	TGTGCCAGCCAGGGGCCTAGCACAGATACGCAGTATTTT
TRBD1	TRBV7-9	TRBJ2-5	NA	CASSAPSGTGGETQYF	TGTGCCAGCAGCGCTCCTTCCGGGACAGGGGGTGAGACCCAGTACTTC
TRBD2	TRBV2	TRBJ2-3	NA	CASERGGIGTDTQYF	TGTGCCAGCGAGCGGGGGGGCATCGGCACAGATACGCAGTATTTT
NA	TRBV6-6	TRBJ1-4	NA	CASRSDGYEKGFF	TGTGCCAGCCGATCGGACGGTTATGAAAAGGGGTTTTTT
NA	TRBV11-2	TRBJ2-6	few	CASSLSNSGANVLTF	TGTGCCAGCAGCTTATCAAACTCTGGGGCCAACGTCCTGACTTTC
NA	TRBV9	TRBJ1-1	once	CASSQEHRNTEAFF	TGTGCCAGCAGCCAAGAACACAGGAACACTGAAGCTTTCTTT
NA	TRBV28	TRBJ2-7	NA	CASSLYTGEQYF	TGTGCCAGCAGTTTATACACCGGCGAGCAGTACTTC
NA	TRBV6-6	TRBJ1-5	NA	CASSSGTGEQNQPQHF	TGTGCCAGCAGTAGTGGGACCGGGGAGCAAAATCAGCCCCAGCATTTT
NA	TRBV29-1	TRBJ2-3	NA	CSVRGRITDTQYF	TGCAGCGTTAGGGGCAGGATCACAGATACGCAGTATTTT
NA	TRBV5-1	TRBJ1-4	NA	CASSLTGEKLFF	TGCGCCAGCAGCTTAACAGGGGAAAAACTGTTTTTT
NA	TRBV5-1	TRBJ2-7	few	CASAKNPPGTSSYEQYF	TGCGCCAGCGCAAAAAACCCTCCCGGGACGTCCTCCTACGAGCAGTACTTC
NA	TRBV7-6	TRBJ2-5	NA	CASSGWSSETQYF	TGTGCCAGCAGTGGCTGGTCGTCAGAGACCCAGTACTTC
TRBD2	TRBV15	TRBJ2-5	NA	CATSRLAGLETQYF	TGTGCCACCAGCAGACTAGCGGGGTTGGAGACCCAGTACTTC
NA	TRBV11-2	TRBJ2-5	NA	CASSAGSSQETQYF	TGTGCCAGCAGCGCGGGGTCCTCCCAAGAGACCCAGTACTTC
NA	TRBV7-9	TRBJ1-2	NA	CASSPDRPGYGYTF	TGTGCCAGCAGCCCAGACAGACCAGGCTATGGCTACACCTTC